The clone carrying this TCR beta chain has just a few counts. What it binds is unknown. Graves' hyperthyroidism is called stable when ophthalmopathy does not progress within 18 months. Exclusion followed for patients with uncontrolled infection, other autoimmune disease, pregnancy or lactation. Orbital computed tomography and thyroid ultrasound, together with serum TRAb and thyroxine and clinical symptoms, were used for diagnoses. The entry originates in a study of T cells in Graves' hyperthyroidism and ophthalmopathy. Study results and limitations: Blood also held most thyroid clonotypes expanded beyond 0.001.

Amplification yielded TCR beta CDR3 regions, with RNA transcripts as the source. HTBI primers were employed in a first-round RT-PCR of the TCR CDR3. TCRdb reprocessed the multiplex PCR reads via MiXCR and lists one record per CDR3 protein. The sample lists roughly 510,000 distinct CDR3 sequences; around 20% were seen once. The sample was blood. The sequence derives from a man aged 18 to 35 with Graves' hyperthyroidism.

The CDR3 coding sequence is TGTGCCAGCAGTGATGGCGGCGACAGACACACAGATACGCAGTATTTT. Translation gives CASSDGGDRHTDTQYF. The rearrangement links TRBV6-1 to TRBJ2-3, with D possibly being TRBD1 (5 bases). Germline V gene lookup returns CDR1 MNHNS and CDR2 SASEGT. The V and J ends lost 3 bases and 2 bases respectively, with 15 bases between them. This CDR3 is 16 amino acids long.